This T cell receptor (beta chain) derives from a study of T cells after yellow fever vaccination. Findings and limits, study-wide: FACS-sorted repertoires could harbor abundant contaminating bulk-population clonotypes.

Germline V CDR1 and CDR2: SGHRS, YFSETQ. Trimming shortened V by 2 bases and J by 0 bases, and 14 bases separated the two germline ends. The CDR3 is 16 amino acids. The study made its TCR cDNA through 5'RACE template switching. That step introduced a universal primer site along with UMIs. TCRdb called the 5' RACE reads again in MiXCR, with one record for every CDR3 protein. The sample yields some 320,000 distinct CDR3 sequences, 3.5% to 4.5% seen once. This clonotype was picked up many times. Its antigen is still unknown. The chain couples TRBV5-1 to TRBJ1-2; a weak D match, TRBD1 (6 bases). The source of this sequence is a young man who received the YFV17D yellow fever vaccine. The sample consisted of PBMCs, taken 15 days after the yellow fever booster vaccination. Written as DNA, the CDR3 is TGCGCCAGCAGCTTCGACAGGCCCCTTGCTAACTATGGCTACACCTTC. This sequence encodes CASSFDRPLANYGYTF.